Many counts were recorded for the clone carrying this T cell receptor beta chain. This sample was taken from a study of CD8 T cells in ankylosing spondylitis. Each CDR3 protein gets one entry after TCRdb re-called the 5' RACE reads with MiXCR. This sample has hundreds of thousands of distinct CDR3 sequences, with roughly 8.6% found just once. The CDR3 has 17 amino acids. The germline V gene encodes CDR1 MNHEY and CDR2 SVGAGI. V was pared by 0 bases and J by 5 bases, with 19 bases between. Sequencing used blood, either unsorted or a sorted T cell fraction (not recorded which). The V call is TRBV6-5, the J call TRBJ1-2; D not resolved. The receptor was isolated from a male donor with ankylosing spondylitis or in good health (not recorded which). This chain's CDR3 is CASSYSWADRVLYGYTF. The CDR3 nucleotides read TGTGCCAGCAGTTACTCGTGGGCGGACCGAGTTTTATATGGCTACACCTTC.